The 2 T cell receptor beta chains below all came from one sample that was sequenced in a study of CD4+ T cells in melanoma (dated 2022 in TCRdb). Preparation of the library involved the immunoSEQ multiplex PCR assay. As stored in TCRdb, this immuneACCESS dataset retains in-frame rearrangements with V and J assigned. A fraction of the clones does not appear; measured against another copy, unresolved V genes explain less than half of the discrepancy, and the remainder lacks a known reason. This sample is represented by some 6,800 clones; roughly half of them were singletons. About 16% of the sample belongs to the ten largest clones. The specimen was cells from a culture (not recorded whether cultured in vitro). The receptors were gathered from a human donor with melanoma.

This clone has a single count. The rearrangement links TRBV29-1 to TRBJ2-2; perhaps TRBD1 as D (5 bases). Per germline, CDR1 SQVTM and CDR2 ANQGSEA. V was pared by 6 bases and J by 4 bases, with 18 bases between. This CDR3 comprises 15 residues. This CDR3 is CSVAKGKAVTGELFF. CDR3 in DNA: TGCAGCGTAGCTAAGGGGAAGGCGGTCACCGGGGAGCTGTTTTTT.

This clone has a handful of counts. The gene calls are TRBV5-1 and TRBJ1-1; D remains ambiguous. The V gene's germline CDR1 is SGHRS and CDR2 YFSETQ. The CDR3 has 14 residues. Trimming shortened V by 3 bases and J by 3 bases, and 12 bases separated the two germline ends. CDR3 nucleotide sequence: TGCGCCAGCAGCTCCGGAAGTTGGGACACTGAAGCTTTCTTT. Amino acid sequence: CASSSGSWDTEAFF.